These T cell receptor beta chains were read from a single sample in a study of T cell changes during pregnancy in multiple sclerosis. TCRdb's table, derived via immunoSEQ multiplex PCR, lists solely in-frame clones and lacks some. The table lists 75,000 to 95,000 clones, 92% of them singletons. The specimen comprised peripheral blood, sampled after pregnancy. These receptors came from a female donor with multiple sclerosis, enrolled in a pregnancy study. CDR3s include the opening cysteine and the closing phenylalanine or tryptophan. D genes are given only for firm matches. The listing skips clone size in some rows; elsewhere it reads once, few, many or a size class.

D: NA; J: TRBJ2-5; V: TRBV15; size: NA; CDR3: CATSRDWWGEETQYF; DNA: TGTGCCACCAGCAGAGATTGGTGGGGAGAAGAGACCCAGTACTTC
D: NA; J: TRBJ2-5; V: TRBV19; size: NA; CDR3: CASSIEAGWETQYF; DNA: TGTGCCAGTAGTATAGAAGCCGGGTGGGAGACCCAGTACTTC
D: NA; J: TRBJ2-5; V: TRBV30; size: once; CDR3: CAWSGQIQETQYF; DNA: TGTGCCTGGAGTGGGCAGATCCAAGAGACCCAGTACTTC
D: TRBD1; J: TRBJ2-5; V: TRBV6-5; size: NA; CDR3: CASSVPGQGQETQYF; DNA: TGTGCCAGCAGCGTACCGGGACAGGGGCAAGAGACCCAGTACTTC
D: TRBD1; J: TRBJ2-4; V: TRBV19; size: NA; CDR3: CASSTHMRQGVAKNIQYF; DNA: TGTGCCAGTAGTACCCATATGCGACAGGGGGTGGCCAAAAACATTCAGTACTTC
D: NA; J: TRBJ2-7; V: TRBV2; size: NA; CDR3: CASIARVRHEQYF; DNA: TGTGCCAGCATAGCACGGGTAAGGCACGAGCAGTACTTC
D: TRBD2; J: TRBJ2-3; V: TRBV7-2; size: NA; CDR3: CASSFGGVSTDTQYF; DNA: TGTGCCAGCAGCTTTGGGGGGGTGAGCACAGATACGCAGTATTTT
D: NA; J: TRBJ2-7; V: TRBV20-1; size: NA; CDR3: CSAHDSYEQYF; DNA: TGCAGTGCCCACGACAGCTACGAGCAGTACTTC
D: TRBD1; J: TRBJ1-2; V: TRBV27; size: NA; CDR3: CASSLFGQGAGYTF; DNA: TGTGCCAGCAGTTTATTTGGGCAGGGGGCTGGCTACACCTTC
D: TRBD2; J: TRBJ2-7; V: TRBV15; size: NA; CDR3: CATSRRVLAGEYEQYF; DNA: TGTGCCACCAGCAGGCGGGTCCTAGCGGGAGAGTACGAGCAGTACTTC
D: NA; J: TRBJ2-7; V: TRBV6-1; size: NA; CDR3: CASSPEAGPYEQYF; DNA: TGTGCCAGCAGCCCGGAGGCAGGCCCCTACGAGCAGTACTTC
D: NA; J: TRBJ2-2; V: TRBV7-2; size: NA; CDR3: CASSSRRVTGELFF; DNA: TGTGCCAGCAGCTCCCGTCGAGTCACCGGGGAGCTGTTTTTT
D: NA; J: TRBJ1-1; V: TRBV29-1; size: NA; CDR3: CSYKRNTEAFF; DNA: TGCAGCTACAAGCGGAACACTGAAGCTTTCTTT
D: NA; J: TRBJ1-1; V: TRBV5-1; size: NA; CDR3: CASSPEGAPMNTEAFF; DNA: TGCGCCAGCAGCCCTGAGGGAGCCCCTATGAACACTGAAGCTTTCTTT
D: TRBD1; J: TRBJ2-5; V: TRBV7-9; size: NA; CDR3: CASSPRTGSPETQYF; DNA: TGTGCCAGCAGCCCCCGGACAGGGTCGCCAGAGACCCAGTACTTC
D: TRBD2; J: TRBJ2-5; V: TRBV18; size: NA; CDR3: CASSPPNLAAATQYF; DNA: TGTGCCAGCTCACCACCGAATCTAGCGGCCGCGACCCAGTACTTC
D: NA; J: TRBJ2-5; V: TRBV5-1; size: NA; CDR3: CASFLGGPQETQYF; DNA: TGCGCCAGTTTCCTGGGGGGGCCCCAAGAGACCCAGTACTTC
D: TRBD2; J: TRBJ2-2; V: TRBV7-9; size: NA; CDR3: CASSHSSRGTSGTGELFF; DNA: TGTGCCAGCAGCCATTCAAGTAGGGGGACTAGCGGGACCGGGGAGCTGTTTTTT
D: NA; J: TRBJ1-6; V: TRBV9; size: NA; CDR3: CASSVEGGSYNSPLHF; DNA: TGTGCCAGCAGCGTCGAGGGTGGCTCCTATAATTCACCCCTCCACTTT
D: TRBD1; J: TRBJ2-7; V: TRBV13; size: NA; CDR3: CASKRGLYEQYF; DNA: TGTGCCAGCAAAAGGGGGCTCTACGAGCAGTACTTC
D: TRBD1; J: TRBJ2-7; V: TRBV10-1; size: NA; CDR3: CASSVGDSPSLEQYF; DNA: TGCGCCAGCAGTGTTGGGGACAGCCCTTCGTTGGAGCAGTACTTC
D: TRBD1; J: TRBJ2-7; V: TRBV7-8; size: NA; CDR3: CASSSQGAPREQYF; DNA: TGTGCCAGCAGCTCTCAGGGGGCCCCGAGAGAGCAGTACTTC
D: NA; J: TRBJ1-5; V: TRBV7-9; size: NA; CDR3: CASSSGGNQPQHF; DNA: TGTGCCAGCAGCTCCGGGGGCAATCAGCCCCAGCATTTT
D: NA; J: TRBJ2-3; V: TRBV15; size: NA; CDR3: CATSRPSPADTQYF; DNA: TGTGCCACCAGCAGACCAAGCCCCGCAGATACGCAGTATTTT
D: TRBD1; J: TRBJ1-4; V: TRBV7-9; size: NA; CDR3: CASSRDRANEKLFF; DNA: TGTGCCAGCAGCCGGGACAGGGCTAATGAAAAACTGTTTTTT
D: NA; J: TRBJ2-5; V: TRBV7-9; size: once; CDR3: CASSYGRAPYQETQYF; DNA: TGTGCCAGCAGCTACGGGCGGGCCCCGTACCAAGAGACCCAGTACTTC
D: TRBD2; J: TRBJ2-1; V: TRBV12-5; size: NA; CDR3: CASGLDLAGNEQFF; DNA: TGTGCTAGTGGTTTAGACCTAGCGGGGAATGAGCAGTTCTTC
D: NA; J: TRBJ1-4; V: TRBV2; size: once; CDR3: CASRRGGTNEKLFF; DNA: TGTGCCAGCAGACGCGGAGGGACGAATGAAAAACTGTTTTTT
D: NA; J: TRBJ2-5; V: TRBV7-8; size: NA; CDR3: CASSPPDIQETQYF; DNA: TGTGCCAGCAGCCCCCCGGACATTCAAGAGACCCAGTACTTC
D: TRBD1; J: TRBJ2-7; V: TRBV7-3; size: NA; CDR3: CASSLMDRYEQYF; DNA: TGTGCCAGCAGCTTAATGGACAGGTACGAGCAGTACTTC
D: NA; J: TRBJ1-5; V: TRBV6-5; size: NA; CDR3: CASRKGLISNQPQHF; DNA: TGTGCCAGCAGAAAGGGACTCATTAGCAATCAGCCCCAGCATTTT
D: TRBD1; J: TRBJ2-5; V: TRBV9; size: once; CDR3: CASSPRQGRQGQTQYF; DNA: TGTGCCAGCAGCCCACGACAGGGCCGTCAGGGTCAGACCCAGTACTTC
D: TRBD1; J: TRBJ1-1; V: TRBV30; size: NA; CDR3: CAWYRQGGNTEAFF; DNA: TGTGCCTGGTATCGACAGGGGGGGAACACTGAAGCTTTCTTT
D: NA; J: TRBJ2-3; V: TRBV7-3; size: NA; CDR3: CASSLKGADTQYF; DNA: TGTGCCAGCAGCTTAAAAGGGGCAGATACGCAGTATTTT
D: NA; J: TRBJ1-4; V: TRBV27; size: NA; CDR3: CASSRTATNEKLFF; DNA: TGTGCCAGCAGTAGGACAGCAACTAATGAAAAACTGTTTTTT
D: TRBD1; J: TRBJ1-4; V: TRBV4-2; size: NA; CDR3: CASSQPSSGTGNEKLFF; DNA: TGTGCCAGCAGCCAACCATCCTCCGGGACAGGGAATGAAAAACTGTTTTTT
D: TRBD2; J: TRBJ2-3; V: TRBV9; size: NA; CDR3: CASSGGLAGRTDTQYF; DNA: TGTGCCAGCAGCGGGGGACTAGCGGGACGCACAGATACGCAGTATTTT
D: NA; J: TRBJ2-7; V: TRBV7-8; size: NA; CDR3: CASGPTSNPSYEQYF; DNA: TGTGCCAGCGGACCGACTAGTAACCCCTCATACGAGCAGTACTTC
D: NA; J: TRBJ1-5; V: TRBV19; size: NA; CDR3: CATSSRGLQPQHF; DNA: TGTGCCACCTCCTCAAGGGGTCTTCAGCCCCAGCATTTT
D: NA; J: TRBJ2-2; V: TRBV7-9; size: NA; CDR3: CASSPRVPGELFF; DNA: TGTGCCAGCAGCCCCCGTGTTCCCGGGGAGCTGTTTTTT
D: TRBD1; J: TRBJ1-1; V: TRBV25-1; size: NA; CDR3: CASNYRQGEAFF; DNA: TGTGCCAGCAACTATCGACAGGGAGAAGCTTTCTTT
D: NA; J: TRBJ1-5; V: TRBV7-9; size: NA; CDR3: CASSLFRQAKNQPQHF; DNA: TGTGCCAGCAGCTTGTTTCGCCAAGCAAAGAATCAGCCCCAGCATTTT
D: NA; J: TRBJ2-7; V: TRBV13; size: NA; CDR3: CASSFRLRNEQYF; DNA: TGTGCCAGCAGCTTCAGGTTAAGGAACGAGCAGTACTTC
D: TRBD1; J: TRBJ1-4; V: TRBV6-6; size: once; CDR3: CASSFGTGGNEKLFF; DNA: TGTGCCAGCAGTTTTGGGACAGGGGGGAATGAAAAACTGTTTTTT
D: NA; J: TRBJ1-3; V: TRBV30; size: NA; CDR3: CAWSVLRVPRGPGNTIYF; DNA: TGTGCCTGGAGTGTACTCCGAGTACCCAGGGGTCCTGGAAACACCATATATTTT
D: TRBD1; J: TRBJ1-5; V: TRBV2; size: once; CDR3: CASRDDRGLNQPQHF; DNA: TGTGCCAGCAGAGATGACAGGGGGCTGAATCAGCCCCAGCATTTT
D: NA; J: TRBJ1-2; V: TRBV4-1; size: NA; CDR3: CASSQGPRHPGAYGYTF; DNA: TGCGCCAGCAGCCAAGGCCCCCGACACCCAGGGGCCTATGGCTACACCTTC
D: NA; J: TRBJ2-7; V: TRBV4-1; size: NA; CDR3: CASSQDLGASSYEQYF; DNA: TGCGCCAGCAGCCAAGATTTGGGGGCAAGCTCCTACGAGCAGTACTTC
D: NA; J: TRBJ1-1; V: TRBV7-9; size: NA; CDR3: CASSPETGRTTEAFF; DNA: TGTGCCAGCAGCCCAGAGACTGGCCGAACCACTGAAGCTTTCTTT
D: TRBD1; J: TRBJ2-5; V: TRBV9; size: NA; CDR3: CASSEQTGDSLKTQYF; DNA: TGTGCCAGCAGCGAGCAGACAGGGGATTCCTTAAAGACCCAGTACTTC
D: NA; J: TRBJ1-1; V: TRBV30; size: NA; CDR3: CAWSSWNGMNTEAFF; DNA: TGTGCCTGGAGTTCCTGGAACGGGATGAACACTGAAGCTTTCTTT
D: TRBD2; J: TRBJ2-7; V: TRBV14; size: NA; CDR3: CASSRDLSGSRQYF; DNA: TGTGCCAGCAGCCGAGACCTTAGCGGGAGTAGGCAGTACTTC
D: TRBD1; J: TRBJ1-1; V: TRBV13; size: NA; CDR3: CASSLRTGNTEAFF; DNA: TGTGCCAGCAGCTTGAGGACAGGGAACACTGAAGCTTTCTTT
D: NA; J: TRBJ2-2; V: TRBV27; size: NA; CDR3: CASSLGANTGELFF; DNA: TGTGCCAGCAGTTTGGGCGCGAACACCGGGGAGCTGTTTTTT
D: TRBD1; J: TRBJ2-1; V: TRBV19; size: NA; CDR3: CASTPGGTGGCFF; DNA: TGTGCCAGTACTCCCGGGGGGACAGGGGGTTGTTTCTTC
D: TRBD2; J: TRBJ2-3; V: TRBV6-1; size: once; CDR3: CASSEQAGGTDTQYF; DNA: TGTGCCAGCAGTGAACAAGCGGGAGGTACAGATACGCAGTATTTT
D: NA; J: TRBJ2-7; V: TRBV30; size: NA; CDR3: CAWISPGTLRYEQYF; DNA: TGTGCCTGGATTTCTCCCGGGACATTGCGCTACGAGCAGTACTTC
D: NA; J: TRBJ2-3; V: TRBV14; size: NA; CDR3: CASSRQYLTQYF; DNA: TGTGCCAGCAGCCGACAATACCTTACGCAGTATTTT
D: NA; J: TRBJ2-2; V: TRBV19; size: NA; CDR3: CASSPWVAGATGELFF; DNA: TGTGCCAGTAGTCCCTGGGTGGCGGGCGCCACCGGGGAGCTGTTTTTT